This TCR beta chain was identified during a study of regulatory dendritic cells for organ transplantation. Libraries were prepared by immunoSEQ multiplex PCR; TCRdb keeps only in-frame clonotypes and omits some of them. Of approximately 22,000 clones listed, 70% to 90% are singletons. Trimming removed 11 bases at V and 1 base at J, with 14 bases between. The V gene's germline CDR1 is SGHAT and CDR2 FQNNGV. The CDR3 spans 13 residues. This clone was seen only once. Its target is not known. CFSE-labeled sorted T cells met regulatory or mature dendritic cells for over 4 days. Study findings and constraints: The most alloreactive TCR clonotypes were found in resting memory CD8+ cells. Alloreactive memory CD8+ T cell pools varied considerably between individuals. Memory CD8+ T cells were the most oligoclonal; naive cells were highly diverse. Memory CD8+ clonal expansion seemed more limited with regulatory than mature dendritic cells.

The receptor was derived from a human donor in good health. This chain connects TRBV11-2 to TRBJ1-1; the D gene is possibly TRBD1 (5 bases). Sequenced input: naive CD4+ T cells from blood cultured with regulatory dendritic cells. Stated subset: CD45RA+ naive T cells. The CDR3 here is CAGKQDPNTEAFF. The CDR3 bases are TGTGCCGGGAAACAGGACCCGAACACTGAAGCTTTCTTT.